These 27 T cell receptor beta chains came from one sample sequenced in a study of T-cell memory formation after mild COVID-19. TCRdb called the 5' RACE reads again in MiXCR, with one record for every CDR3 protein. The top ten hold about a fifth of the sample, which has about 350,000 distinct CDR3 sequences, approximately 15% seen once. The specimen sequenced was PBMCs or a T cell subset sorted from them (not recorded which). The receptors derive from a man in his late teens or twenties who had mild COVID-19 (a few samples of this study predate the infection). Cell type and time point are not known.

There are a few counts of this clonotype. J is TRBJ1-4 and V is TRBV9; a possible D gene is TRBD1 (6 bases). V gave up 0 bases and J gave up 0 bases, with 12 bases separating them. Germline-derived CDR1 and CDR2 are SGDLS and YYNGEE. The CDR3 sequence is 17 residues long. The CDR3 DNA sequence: TGTGCCAGCAGCGTAGGAACAGGGAGCGCAACTAATGAAAAACTGTTTTTT. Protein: CASSVGTGSATNEKLFF.

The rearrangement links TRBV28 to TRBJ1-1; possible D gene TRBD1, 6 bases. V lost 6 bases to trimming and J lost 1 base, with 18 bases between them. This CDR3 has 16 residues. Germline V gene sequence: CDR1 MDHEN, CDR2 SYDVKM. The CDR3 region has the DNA TGTGCCAGCAGACCGGGGGGGCGGACAAGGAACACTGAAGCTTTCTTT. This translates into CASRPGGRTRNTEAFF.

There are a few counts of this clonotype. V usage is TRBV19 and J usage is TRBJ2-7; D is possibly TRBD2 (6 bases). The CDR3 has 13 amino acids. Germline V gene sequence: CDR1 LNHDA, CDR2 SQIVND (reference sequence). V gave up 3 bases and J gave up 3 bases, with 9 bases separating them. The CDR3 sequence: CASSMTGSYEQYF. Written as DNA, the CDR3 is TGTGCCAGTAGTATGACCGGGAGCTACGAGCAGTACTTC.

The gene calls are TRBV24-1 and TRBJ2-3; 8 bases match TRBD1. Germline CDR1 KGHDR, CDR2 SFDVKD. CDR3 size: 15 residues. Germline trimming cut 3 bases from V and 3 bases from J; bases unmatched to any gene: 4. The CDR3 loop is CATSDRQGTTDTQYF. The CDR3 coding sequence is TGTGCCACCAGTGATAGACAGGGGACGACAGATACGCAGTATTTT.

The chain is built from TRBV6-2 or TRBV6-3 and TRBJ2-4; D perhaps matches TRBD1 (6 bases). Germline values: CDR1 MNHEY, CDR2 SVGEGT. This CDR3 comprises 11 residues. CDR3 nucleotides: TGTGCTACGGCCCAGGGGTACATTCAGTACTTC. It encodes CATAQGYIQYF.

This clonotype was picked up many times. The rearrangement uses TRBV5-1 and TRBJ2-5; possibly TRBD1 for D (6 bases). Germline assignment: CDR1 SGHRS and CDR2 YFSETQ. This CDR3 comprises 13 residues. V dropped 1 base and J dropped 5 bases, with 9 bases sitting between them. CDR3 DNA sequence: TGCGCCAGCAGCTTGACAGGGTACGAGACCCAGTACTTC. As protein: CASSLTGYETQYF.

The CDR3 spells CATSDSQGHQPQHF. The DNA of the CDR3 is TGTGCCACCAGTGATTCACAGGGACATCAGCCCCAGCATTTT. The gene calls are TRBV24-1 and TRBJ1-5; possibly TRBD1 for D (6 bases). Germline V lookup: CDR1 KGHDR, CDR2 SFDVKD. The CDR3 has 14 amino acids. The V end lost 2 bases, the J end lost 5 bases, and 9 bases lay between the germline ends.

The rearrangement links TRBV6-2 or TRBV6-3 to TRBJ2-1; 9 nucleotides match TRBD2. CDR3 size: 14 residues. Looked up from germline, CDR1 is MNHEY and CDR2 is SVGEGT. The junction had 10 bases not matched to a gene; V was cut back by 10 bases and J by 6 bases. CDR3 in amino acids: CATLASGVSNEQFF. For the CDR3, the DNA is TGTGCCACCTTAGCTAGCGGGGTAAGCAATGAGCAGTTCTTC.

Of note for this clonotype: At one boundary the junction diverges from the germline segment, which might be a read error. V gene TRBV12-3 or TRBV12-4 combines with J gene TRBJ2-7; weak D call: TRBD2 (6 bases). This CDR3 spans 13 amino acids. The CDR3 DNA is TGTGCCAGCGCCCCGGGAGAATCCTCCGAGCAGTACTTC. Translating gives CASAPGESSEQYF.

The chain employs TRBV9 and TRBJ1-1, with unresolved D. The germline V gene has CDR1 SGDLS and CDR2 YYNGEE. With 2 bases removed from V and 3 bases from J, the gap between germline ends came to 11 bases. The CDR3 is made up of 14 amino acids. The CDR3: CASSVGPQHTEAFF. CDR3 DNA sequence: TGTGCCAGCAGCGTTGGGCCCCAGCACACTGAAGCTTTCTTT.

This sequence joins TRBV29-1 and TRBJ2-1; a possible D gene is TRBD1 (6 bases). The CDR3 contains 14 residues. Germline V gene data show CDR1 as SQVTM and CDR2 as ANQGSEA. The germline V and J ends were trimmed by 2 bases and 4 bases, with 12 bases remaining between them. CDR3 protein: CSVEWTDKYNEQFF. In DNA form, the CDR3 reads TGCAGCGTTGAATGGACAGACAAATACAATGAGCAGTTCTTC.

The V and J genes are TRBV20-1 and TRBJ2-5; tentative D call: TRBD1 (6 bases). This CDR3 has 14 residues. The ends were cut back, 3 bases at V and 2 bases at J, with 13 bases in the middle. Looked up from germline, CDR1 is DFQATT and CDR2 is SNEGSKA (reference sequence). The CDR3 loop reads CSASPLQGQETQYF. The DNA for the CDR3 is TGCAGTGCTAGTCCCCTCCAGGGGCAAGAGACCCAGTACTTC.

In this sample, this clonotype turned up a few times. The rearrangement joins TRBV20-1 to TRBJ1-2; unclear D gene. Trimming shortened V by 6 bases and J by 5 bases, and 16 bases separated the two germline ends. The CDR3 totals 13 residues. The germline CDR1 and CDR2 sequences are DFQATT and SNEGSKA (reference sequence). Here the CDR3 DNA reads TGCAGTGCCAACAAGGAACCGACTTATGGCTACACCTTC. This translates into CSANKEPTYGYTF.

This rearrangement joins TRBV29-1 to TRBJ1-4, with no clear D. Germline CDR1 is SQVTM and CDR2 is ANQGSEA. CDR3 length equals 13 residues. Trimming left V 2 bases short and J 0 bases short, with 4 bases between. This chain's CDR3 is CSVERATNEKLFF. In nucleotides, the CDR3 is TGCAGCGTTGAACGGGCAACTAATGAAAAACTGTTTTTT.

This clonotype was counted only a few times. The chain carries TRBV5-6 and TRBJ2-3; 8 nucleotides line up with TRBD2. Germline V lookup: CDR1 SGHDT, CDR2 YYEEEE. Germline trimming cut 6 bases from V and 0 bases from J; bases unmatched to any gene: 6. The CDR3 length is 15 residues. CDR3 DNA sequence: TGTGCCAGCACCCTGAGCGGGGGAAGCACAGATACGCAGTATTTT. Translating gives CASTLSGGSTDTQYF.

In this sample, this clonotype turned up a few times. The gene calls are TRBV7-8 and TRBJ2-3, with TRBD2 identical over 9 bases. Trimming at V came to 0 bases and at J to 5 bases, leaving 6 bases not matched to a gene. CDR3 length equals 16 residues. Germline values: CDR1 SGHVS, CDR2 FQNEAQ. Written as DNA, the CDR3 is TGTGCCAGCAGCTTAGCGGCGGGGGGGCCGGTAGATACGCAGTATTTT. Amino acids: CASSLAAGGPVDTQYF.

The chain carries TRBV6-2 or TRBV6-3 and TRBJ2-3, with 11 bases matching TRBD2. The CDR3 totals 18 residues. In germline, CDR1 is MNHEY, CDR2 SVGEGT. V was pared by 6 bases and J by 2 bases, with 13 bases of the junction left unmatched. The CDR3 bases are TGTGCCAGCAGCCGAACAACGTTACTAGCGGGAGTCACAGATACGCAGTATTTT. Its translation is CASSRTTLLAGVTDTQYF.

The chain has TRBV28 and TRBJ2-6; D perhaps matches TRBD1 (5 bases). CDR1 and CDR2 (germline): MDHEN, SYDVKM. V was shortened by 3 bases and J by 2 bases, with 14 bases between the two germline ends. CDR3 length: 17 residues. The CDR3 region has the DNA TGTGCCAGCAGTTTGGGCGCCCAGGGCGCTGGGGCCAACGTCCTGACTTTC. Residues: CASSLGAQGAGANVLTF.

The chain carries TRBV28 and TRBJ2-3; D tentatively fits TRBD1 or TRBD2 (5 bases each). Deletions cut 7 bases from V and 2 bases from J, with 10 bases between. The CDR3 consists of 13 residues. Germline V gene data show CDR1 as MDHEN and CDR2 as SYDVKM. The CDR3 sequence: CASTRDLTDTQYF. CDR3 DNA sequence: TGTGCCAGCACCAGGGACCTCACAGATACGCAGTATTTT.

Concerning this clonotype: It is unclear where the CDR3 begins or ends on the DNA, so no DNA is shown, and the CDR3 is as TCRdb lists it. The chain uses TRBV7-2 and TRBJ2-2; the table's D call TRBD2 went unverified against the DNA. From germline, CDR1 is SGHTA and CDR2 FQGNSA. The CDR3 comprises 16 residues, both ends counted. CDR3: CASSFQAGGTGELFFF.

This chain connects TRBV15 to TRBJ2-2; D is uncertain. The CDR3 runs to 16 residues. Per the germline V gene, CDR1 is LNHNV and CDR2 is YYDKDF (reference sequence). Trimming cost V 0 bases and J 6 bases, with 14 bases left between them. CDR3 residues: CATSREKGRLAGELFF. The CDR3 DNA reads TGTGCCACCAGCAGAGAGAAGGGTCGGTTAGCCGGGGAGCTGTTTTTT.

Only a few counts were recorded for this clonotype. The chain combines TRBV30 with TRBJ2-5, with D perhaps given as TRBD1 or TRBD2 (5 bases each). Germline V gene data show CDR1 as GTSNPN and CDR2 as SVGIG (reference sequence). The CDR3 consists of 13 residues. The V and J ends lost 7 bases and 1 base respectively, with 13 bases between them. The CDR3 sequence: CAFTRGVQETQYF. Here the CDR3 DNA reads TGTGCCTTCACAAGGGGAGTCCAAGAGACCCAGTACTTC.

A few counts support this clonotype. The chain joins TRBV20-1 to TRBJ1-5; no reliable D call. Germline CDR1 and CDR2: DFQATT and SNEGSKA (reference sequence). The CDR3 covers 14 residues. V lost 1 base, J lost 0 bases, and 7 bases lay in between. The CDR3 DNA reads TGCAGTGCTAGAGCTTACAGTAGCAATCAGCCCCAGCATTTT. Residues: CSARAYSSNQPQHF.

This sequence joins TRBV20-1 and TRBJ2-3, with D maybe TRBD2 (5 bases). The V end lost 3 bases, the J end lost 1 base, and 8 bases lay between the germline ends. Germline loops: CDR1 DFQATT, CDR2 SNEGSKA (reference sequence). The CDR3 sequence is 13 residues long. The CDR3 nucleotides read TGCAGTGCTAGGTCGGAGGGCACAGATACGCAGTATTTT. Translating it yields CSARSEGTDTQYF.

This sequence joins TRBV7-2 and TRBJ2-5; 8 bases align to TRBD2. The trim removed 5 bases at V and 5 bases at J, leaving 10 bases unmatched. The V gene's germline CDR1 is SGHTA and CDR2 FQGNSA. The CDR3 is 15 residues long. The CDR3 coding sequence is TGTGCCAGCAGCGGACGGACTAGCCAGGAGGAGACCCAGTACTTC. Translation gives CASSGRTSQEETQYF.

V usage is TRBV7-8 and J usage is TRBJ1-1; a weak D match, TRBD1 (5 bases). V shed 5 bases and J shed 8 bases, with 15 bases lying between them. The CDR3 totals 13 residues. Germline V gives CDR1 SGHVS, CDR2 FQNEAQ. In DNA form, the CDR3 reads TGTGCCAGCAGCCCCCTCCCCGGGGGGGAAGCTTTCTTT. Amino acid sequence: CASSPLPGGEAFF.

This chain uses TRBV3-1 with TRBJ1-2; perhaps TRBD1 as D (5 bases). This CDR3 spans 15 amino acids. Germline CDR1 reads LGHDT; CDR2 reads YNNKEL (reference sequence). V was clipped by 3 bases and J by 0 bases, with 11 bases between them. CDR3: CASSHGHTANYGYTF. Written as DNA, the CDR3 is TGTGCCAGCAGCCACGGACATACCGCTAACTATGGCTACACCTTC.